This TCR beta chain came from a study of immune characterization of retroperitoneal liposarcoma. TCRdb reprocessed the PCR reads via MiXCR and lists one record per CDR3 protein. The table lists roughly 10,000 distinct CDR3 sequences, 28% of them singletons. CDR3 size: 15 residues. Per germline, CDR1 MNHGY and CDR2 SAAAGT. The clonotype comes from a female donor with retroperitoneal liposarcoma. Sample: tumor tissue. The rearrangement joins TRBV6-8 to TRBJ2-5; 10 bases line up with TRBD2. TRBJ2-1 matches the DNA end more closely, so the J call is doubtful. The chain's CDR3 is CASSYGPSGSYEQFF. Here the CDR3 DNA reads TGTGCCAGCAGTTACGGGCCTAGCGGGAGCTACGAGCAGTTCTTC.